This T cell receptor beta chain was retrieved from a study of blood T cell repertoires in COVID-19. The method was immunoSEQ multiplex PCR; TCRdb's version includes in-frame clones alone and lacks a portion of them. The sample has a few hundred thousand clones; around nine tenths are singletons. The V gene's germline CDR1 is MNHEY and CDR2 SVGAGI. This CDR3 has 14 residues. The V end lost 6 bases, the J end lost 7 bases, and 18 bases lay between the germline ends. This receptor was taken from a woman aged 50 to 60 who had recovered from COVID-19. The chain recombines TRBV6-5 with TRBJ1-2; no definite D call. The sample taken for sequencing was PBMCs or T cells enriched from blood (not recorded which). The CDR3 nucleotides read TGTGCCAGCAGCGCTTTGGGGAAGGGAGGTGGCTACACCTTC. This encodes CASSALGKGGGYTF.